The 10 T cell receptor beta chains given below trace back to one sample, sequenced in a study of T cells in women clearing cervical HPV infection. TCRdb keeps only in-frame clones here, not all; method: immunoSEQ multiplex PCR. The table gives about 28,000 clones; the top ten clones make up roughly a sixth of it. The specimen sequenced was blood buffy coat. The receptors originated from a woman between 18 and 69 years old with a cervical HPV16 infection that either progressed to CIN3+ or cleared (not recorded which).

As regards this clone: The sequence runs out 3 residues before the end of the CDR3; the remainder is reconstructed from the germline J gene. This chain uses TRBV20-1 with TRBJ2-1; TRBD2 matches at 8 bases. V dropped 4 bases and J dropped 6; count of bases not matched to a gene: 8. The CDR3 is made up of 14 amino acids. The V gene's germline CDR1 is DFQATT and CDR2 SNEGSKA (reference sequence). The CDR3 DNA, read in part, is TGCAGTGCTAAGGTCACTAGCGGCCTCAATGAG. Protein product: CSAKVTSGLNE. From start to end, the CDR3 is CSAKVTSGLNEQFF.

Note on this clone: The CDR3 end falls 3 residues outside the read, so it is completed with the germline J gene. The chain combines TRBV4-2 with TRBJ2-5; D is possibly TRBD2 (6 bases). This CDR3 region has 14 residues. Germline V gene sequence: CDR1 LGHNA, CDR2 YNFKEQ. The sequenced part of the CDR3 DNA is TGTGCCAGCAGCCAAGCTAGCGCCACAGATACC. This gives the protein CASSQASATDT. In full, the CDR3 is CASSQASATDTQYF.

As regards this clone: The read ends 3 residues before the CDR3 terminus; that terminus is restored from the germline J gene. V is TRBV30 and J is TRBJ2-7; 9 bases are a match to TRBD2. The CDR3 extends over 16 amino acids. The V and J ends lost 1 base and 0 bases, in that order; junction bases with no gene match: 7. From germline, CDR1 is GTSNPN and CDR2 SVGIG (reference sequence). The CDR3 bases that were read are TGTGCCTGGAGTGAGCGGGAGGTTACGTACTCCTACGAG. Translating it yields CAWSEREVTYSYE. The whole CDR3 is CAWSEREVTYSYEQYF.

Notes on this clone: The read terminates 3 residues ahead of where the CDR3 ends, so the germline J gene completes it. This chain connects TRBV5-1 to TRBJ2-7; 7 bases are shared with TRBD1. CDR1 and CDR2 from the germline V gene are SGHRS and YFSETQ. The ends lost 4 bases at V and 2 bases at J; junction bases unmatched: 9. The CDR3 is 15 residues long. The covered CDR3 bases are TGCGCCAGCAGCACTTCACGACAGGGTCCCTACGAG. Translating gives CASSTSRQGPYE. The complete CDR3 reads CASSTSRQGPYEQYF.

As regards this clone: The read stops 3 residues short of the end of the CDR3; the missing end is completed from the germline J gene. The same CDR3 can be traced to other DNA sequences in this sample. The chain carries TRBV20-1 and TRBJ2-1, with D possibly matching TRBD1 (5 bases). CDR1 is DFQATT, CDR2 SNEGSKA, per germline (reference sequence). Trimming removed 3 bases from V and 6 bases from J, with 6 bases in between. The CDR3 covers 11 residues. CDR3 sequence: CSASQGNEQFF. The sequenced part of the CDR3 DNA is TGCAGTGCTAGTCAGGGCAATGAG.

In the case of this clone: The read gets to within 3 residues of the CDR3 end, and the germline J gene fills in the rest. The genes are TRBV14 and TRBJ1-4; TRBD1 aligns across 8 bases. The CDR3 spans 16 residues. Germline lookup yields CDR1 SGHDN and CDR2 FVKESK. The trim removed 1 base at V and 8 bases at J, leaving 9 bases unmatched. The CDR3: CASSQGQGRLGEKLFF. The covered CDR3 bases are TGTGCCAGCAGCCAAGGACAGGGGCGGCTAGGGGAAAAA.

A word on this clone: The sequence runs out 3 residues before the end of the CDR3; the remainder is reconstructed from the germline J gene. V gene TRBV30 combines with J gene TRBJ2-1; D may be TRBD1 (5 bases). Germline V gives CDR1 GTSNPN, CDR2 SVGIG (reference sequence). The CDR3 is 14 amino acids. V lost 7 bases and J 1 base, leaving 14 bases between the germline ends. CDR3 in amino acids: CASSWKGSYNEQFF. CDR3 DNA, as far as it was read: TGTGCCTCCTCATGGAAGGGGTCCTACAATGAG.

As regards this clone: The CDR3 end lies 3 residues beyond the end of the read and is filled in from the germline J gene. The chain carries TRBV18 and TRBJ2-2; 8 bases are a match to TRBD2. CDR1 is KGHSH and CDR2 is LQKENI in the germline V gene. The CDR3 runs 18 residues. The CDR3 sequence is CASSPRTGLGAGANVLFF. The sequenced CDR3 bases are TGTGCCAGCTCACCTAGGACGGGACTAGGCGCTGGGGCCAACGTG.

About this clone itself: The sequenced fragment ends 3 residues before the CDR3 boundary, so the rest is inferred from the germline J gene. The V gene is TRBV6-2 or TRBV6-3, the J gene TRBJ2-2; D is unclear. The V and J ends lost 2 bases and 3 bases respectively, with 4 bases between them. Germline loops: CDR1 MNHEY, CDR2 SVGEGT. This CDR3 comprises 13 residues. This CDR3 reads CASSYTDTGELFF. CDR3 bases read: TGTGCCAGCAGTTACACAGACACCGGGGAG.

In regard to this clone: The observed sequence ends 3 residues before the CDR3 terminus, with the missing tail filled in from the germline J gene. The V and J genes are TRBV7-8 and TRBJ1-3, with 9 nucleotides matching TRBD1. Unmatched junction bases numbered 11, after V lost 5 bases and J lost 6 bases. Germline-derived CDR1 and CDR2 are SGHVS and FQNEAQ. This CDR3 region has 16 residues. CDR3 bases read: TGTGCCAGCAGCCCAAGGACAGGGGCTTCTAAAAACACC. This translates into CASSPRTGASKNT. The entire CDR3 sequence reads CASSPRTGASKNTIYF.